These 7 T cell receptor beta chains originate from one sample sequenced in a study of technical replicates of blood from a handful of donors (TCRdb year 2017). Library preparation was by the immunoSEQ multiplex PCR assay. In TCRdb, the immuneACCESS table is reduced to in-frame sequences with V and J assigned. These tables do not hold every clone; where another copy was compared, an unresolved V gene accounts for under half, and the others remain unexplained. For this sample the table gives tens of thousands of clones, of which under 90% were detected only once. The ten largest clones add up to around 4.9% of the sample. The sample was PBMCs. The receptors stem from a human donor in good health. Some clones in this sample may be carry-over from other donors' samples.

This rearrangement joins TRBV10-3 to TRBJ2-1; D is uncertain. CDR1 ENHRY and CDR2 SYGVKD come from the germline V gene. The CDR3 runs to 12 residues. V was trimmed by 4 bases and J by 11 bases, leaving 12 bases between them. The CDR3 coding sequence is TGTGCCATCAGTGGCACCCTCGGTCAGCAGTTCTTC. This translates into CAISGTLGQQFF.

CDR3 loop: CASSRDRGGTGELFF. The CDR3 DNA reads as TGTGCCAGCAGTCGTGACAGGGGAGGGACCGGGGAGCTGTTTTTT. The V call is TRBV11-2, the J call TRBJ2-2; TRBD1 might be the D (8 bases). V was shortened by 6 bases and J by 5 bases, with 16 bases between the two germline ends. Germline CDR1 and CDR2: SGHAT and FQNNGV. The CDR3 runs 15 residues.

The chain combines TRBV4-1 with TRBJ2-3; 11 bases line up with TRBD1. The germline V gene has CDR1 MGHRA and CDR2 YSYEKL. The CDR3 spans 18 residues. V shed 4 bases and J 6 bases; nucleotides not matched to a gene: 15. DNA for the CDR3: TGCGCCAGCAGCCCGGGACAGGGGGTTTTTAGCGTCACGGATACGCAGTATTTT. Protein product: CASSPGQGVFSVTDTQYF.

Here the CDR3 reads CASVAEGGKLAEAFF. In nucleotides, the CDR3 is TGTGCCAGCGTAGCCGAGGGGGGGAAGTTAGCTGAAGCTTTCTTT. The rearrangement links TRBV6-5 to TRBJ1-1, with D perhaps TRBD1 (6 bases). The CDR3 has 15 amino acids. V lost 8 bases and J 6 bases, leaving 22 bases between the germline ends. Germline assignment: CDR1 MNHEY and CDR2 SVGAGI.

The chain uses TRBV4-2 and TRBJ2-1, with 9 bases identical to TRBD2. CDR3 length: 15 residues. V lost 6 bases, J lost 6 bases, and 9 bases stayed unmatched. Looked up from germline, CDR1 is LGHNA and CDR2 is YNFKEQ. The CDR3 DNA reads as TGTGCCAGCAGTCCCGCGGGGGGGCTGGGCAATGAGCAGTTCTTC. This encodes CASSPAGGLGNEQFF.

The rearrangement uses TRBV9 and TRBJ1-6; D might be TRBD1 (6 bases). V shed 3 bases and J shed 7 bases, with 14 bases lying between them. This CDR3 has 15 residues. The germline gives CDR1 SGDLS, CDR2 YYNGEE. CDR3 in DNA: TGTGCCAGCAGCGCCGTGGGTCAGGGGAATTCACCCCTCCACTTT. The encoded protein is CASSAVGQGNSPLHF.

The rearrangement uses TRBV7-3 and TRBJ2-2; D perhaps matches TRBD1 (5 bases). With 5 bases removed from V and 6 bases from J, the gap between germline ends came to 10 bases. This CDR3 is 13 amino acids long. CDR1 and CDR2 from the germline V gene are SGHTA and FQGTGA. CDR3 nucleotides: TGTGCCAGCAGCCTCCAGGGTTCCGGGGAGCTGTTTTTT. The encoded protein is CASSLQGSGELFF.